Given below is one T cell receptor beta chain in context. The antigen is unknown. This specimen belongs to a study of CD8 T cells in Susac syndrome. Patients with Susac syndrome met diagnostic criteria defined recently for definite or probable disease. Random-hexamer reverse transcription was applied to roughly 0.5 to 1 ug RNA. By means of immunoSEQ multiplex PCR, TCR beta CDR3 spanning 54 Vbeta and 13 Jbeta underwent amplification. TCRdb itself ran the immunoSEQ multiplex PCR reads through MiXCR, one entry per CDR3 protein. The sample contains fewer than 200,000 distinct CDR3 sequences, 94% of which appear only once. Study-wide points: By the study's own acknowledgment, its TCR sequencing and HLA analysis included relatively few individuals.

With 0 bases clipped from V and 0 bases from J, the junction kept 8 bases outside the gene matches. The length of the CDR3 is 18 residues. CDR1 SGDLS and CDR2 YYNGEE come from the germline V gene. The sample taken for sequencing was CD4+ T cells from PBMCs. The chain recombines TRBV9 with TRBJ2-1; 8 positions agree with TRBD1. The TCR comes from a human donor with Susac syndrome. The chain's CDR3 is CASSVGLRTGSSYNEQFF. The CDR3 nucleotides read TGTGCCAGCAGCGTAGGTCTTCGGACAGGGAGCTCCTACAATGAGCAGTTCTTC.